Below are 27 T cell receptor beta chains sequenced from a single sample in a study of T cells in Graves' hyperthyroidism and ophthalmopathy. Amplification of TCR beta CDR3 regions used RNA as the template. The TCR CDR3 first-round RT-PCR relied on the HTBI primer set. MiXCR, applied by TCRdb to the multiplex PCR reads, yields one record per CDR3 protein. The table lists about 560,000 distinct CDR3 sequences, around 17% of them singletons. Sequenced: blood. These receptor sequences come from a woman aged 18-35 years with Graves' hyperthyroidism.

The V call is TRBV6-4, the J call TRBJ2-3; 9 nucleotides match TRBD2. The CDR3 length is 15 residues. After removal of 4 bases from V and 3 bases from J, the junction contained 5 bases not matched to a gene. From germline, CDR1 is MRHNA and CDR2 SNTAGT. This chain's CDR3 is CASSGSSGGTDTQYF. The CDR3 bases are TGTGCCAGCAGTGGGAGTAGCGGGGGAACAGATACGCAGTATTTT.

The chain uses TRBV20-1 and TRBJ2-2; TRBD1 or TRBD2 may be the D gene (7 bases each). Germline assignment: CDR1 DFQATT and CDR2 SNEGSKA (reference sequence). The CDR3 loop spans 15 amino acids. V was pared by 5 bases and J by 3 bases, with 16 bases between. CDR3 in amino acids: CSAPRGTDDTGELFF. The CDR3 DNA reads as TGCAGTGCTCCGCGGGGGACAGATGACACCGGGGAGCTGTTTTTT.

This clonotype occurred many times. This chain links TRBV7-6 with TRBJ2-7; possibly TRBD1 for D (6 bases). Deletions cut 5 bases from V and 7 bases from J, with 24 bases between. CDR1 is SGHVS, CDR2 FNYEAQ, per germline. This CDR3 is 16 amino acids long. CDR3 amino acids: CASSQTFPGQTGEQYF. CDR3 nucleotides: TGTGCCAGCAGCCAAACTTTTCCGGGACAAACTGGGGAGCAGTACTTC.

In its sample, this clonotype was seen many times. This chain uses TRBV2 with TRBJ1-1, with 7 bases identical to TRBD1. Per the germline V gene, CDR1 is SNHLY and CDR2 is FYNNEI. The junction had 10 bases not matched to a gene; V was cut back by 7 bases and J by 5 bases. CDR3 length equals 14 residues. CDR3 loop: CASTRRDRNTEAFF. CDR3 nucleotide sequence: TGTGCCAGCACCCGCCGGGACAGAAATACTGAAGCTTTCTTT.

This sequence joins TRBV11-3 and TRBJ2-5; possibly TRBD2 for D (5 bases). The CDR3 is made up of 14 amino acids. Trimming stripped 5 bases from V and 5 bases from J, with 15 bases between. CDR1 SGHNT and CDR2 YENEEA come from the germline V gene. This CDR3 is CASSPTRVQETQYF. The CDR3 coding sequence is TGTGCCAGCAGCCCCACGCGGGTACAGGAGACCCAGTACTTC.

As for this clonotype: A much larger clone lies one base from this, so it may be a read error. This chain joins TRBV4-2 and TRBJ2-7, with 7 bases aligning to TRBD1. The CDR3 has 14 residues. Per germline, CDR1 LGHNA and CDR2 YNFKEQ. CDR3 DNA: TGTGCCAGCAGCTTGGGACAGACCGCCTACGAGCCGTACTTC. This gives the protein CASSLGQTAYEPYF.

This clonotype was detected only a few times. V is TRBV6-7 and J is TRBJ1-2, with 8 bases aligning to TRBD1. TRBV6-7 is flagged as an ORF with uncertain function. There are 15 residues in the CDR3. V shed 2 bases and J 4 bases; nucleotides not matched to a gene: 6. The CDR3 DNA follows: TGTGCCAGCAGTTACATGGACAGGGCACCCTATGGCTACACCTTC. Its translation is CASSYMDRAPYGYTF.

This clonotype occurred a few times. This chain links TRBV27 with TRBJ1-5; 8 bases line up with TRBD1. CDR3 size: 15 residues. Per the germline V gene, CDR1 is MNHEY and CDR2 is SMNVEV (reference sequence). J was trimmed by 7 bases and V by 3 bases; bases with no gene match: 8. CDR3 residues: CASSLSTGGGQPQHF. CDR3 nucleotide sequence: TGTGCCAGCAGTTTGTCTACAGGGGGAGGACAGCCCCAGCATTTT.

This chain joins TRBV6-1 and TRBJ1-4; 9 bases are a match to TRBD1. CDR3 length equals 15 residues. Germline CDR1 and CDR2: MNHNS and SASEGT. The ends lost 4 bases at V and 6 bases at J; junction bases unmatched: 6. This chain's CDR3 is CASSVATGGDEKLFF. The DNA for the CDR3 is TGTGCCAGCAGTGTGGCGACAGGGGGAGATGAAAAACTGTTTTTT.

CDR3 DNA sequence: TGTGCCAGCAGCCAAGATCAACGGGAGGGCCTCAGGGAGACCCAGTACTTC. It codes for CASSQDQREGLRETQYF. V and J are TRBV3-1 and TRBJ2-5; TRBD2 aligns across 8 bases. J lost 5 bases, V lost 0 bases, and 11 bases had no gene match. The germline V gene encodes CDR1 LGHDT and CDR2 YNNKEL (reference sequence). CDR3 length: 17 amino acids.

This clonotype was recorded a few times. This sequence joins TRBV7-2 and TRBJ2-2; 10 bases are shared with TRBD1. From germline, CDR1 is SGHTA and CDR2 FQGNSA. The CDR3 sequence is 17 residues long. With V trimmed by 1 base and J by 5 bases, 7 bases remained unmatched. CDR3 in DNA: TGTGCCAGCAGCTTAGACCAGACAGGGGGCCGGACCGGGGAGCTGTTTTTT. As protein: CASSLDQTGGRTGELFF.

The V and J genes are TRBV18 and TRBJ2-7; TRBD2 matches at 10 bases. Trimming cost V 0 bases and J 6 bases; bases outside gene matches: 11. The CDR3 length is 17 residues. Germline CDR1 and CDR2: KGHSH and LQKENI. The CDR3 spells CASSPPRASGRASEQYF. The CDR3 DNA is TGTGCCAGCTCACCACCCAGGGCCAGCGGGAGGGCCAGCGAGCAGTACTTC.

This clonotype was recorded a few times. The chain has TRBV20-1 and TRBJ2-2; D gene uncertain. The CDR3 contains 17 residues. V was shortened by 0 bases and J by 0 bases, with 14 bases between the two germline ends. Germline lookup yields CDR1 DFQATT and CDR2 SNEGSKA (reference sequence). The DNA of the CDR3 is TGCAGTGCTAGAGATGTGCGCTACCCAACGAACACCGGGGAGCTGTTTTTT. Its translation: CSARDVRYPTNTGELFF.

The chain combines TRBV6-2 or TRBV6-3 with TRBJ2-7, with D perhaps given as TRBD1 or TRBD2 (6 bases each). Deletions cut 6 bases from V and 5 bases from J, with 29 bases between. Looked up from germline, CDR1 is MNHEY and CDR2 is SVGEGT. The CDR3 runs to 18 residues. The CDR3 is CASSPDTRILGGLHEQYF. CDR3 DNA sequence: TGTGCCAGCAGCCCTGACACGCGGATCCTCGGGGGCCTTCACGAGCAGTACTTC.

CDR3 bases: TGTGCCAGCAGCTTAATGGGAAACACCATATATTTT. Protein sequence: CASSLMGNTIYF. The chain carries TRBV7-9 and TRBJ1-3; D unclear. CDR1 SEHNR and CDR2 FQNEAQ come from the germline V gene (reference sequence). The CDR3 is made up of 12 amino acids. Trimming took off 2 bases at V and 4 bases at J, with 3 bases between the two ends.

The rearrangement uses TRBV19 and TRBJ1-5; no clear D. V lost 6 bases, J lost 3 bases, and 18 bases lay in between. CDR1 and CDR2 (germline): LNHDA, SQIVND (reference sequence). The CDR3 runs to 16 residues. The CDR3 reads CASRSNAGSPNQPQHF. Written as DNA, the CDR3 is TGTGCCAGTAGATCGAACGCCGGGAGTCCCAATCAGCCCCAGCATTTT.

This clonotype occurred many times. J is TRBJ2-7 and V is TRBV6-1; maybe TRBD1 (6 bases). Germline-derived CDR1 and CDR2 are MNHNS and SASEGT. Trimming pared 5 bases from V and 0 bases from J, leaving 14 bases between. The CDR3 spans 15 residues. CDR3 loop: CASSNSYRASYEQYF. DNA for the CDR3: TGTGCCAGCAGTAACTCGTACAGGGCCTCCTACGAGCAGTACTTC.

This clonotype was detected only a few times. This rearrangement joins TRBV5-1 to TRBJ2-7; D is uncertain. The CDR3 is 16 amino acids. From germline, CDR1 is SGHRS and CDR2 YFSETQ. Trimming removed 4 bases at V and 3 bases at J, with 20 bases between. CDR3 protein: CASSLQRGGTFYEQYF. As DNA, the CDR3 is TGCGCCAGCAGCCTCCAGAGAGGCGGAACCTTCTACGAGCAGTACTTC.

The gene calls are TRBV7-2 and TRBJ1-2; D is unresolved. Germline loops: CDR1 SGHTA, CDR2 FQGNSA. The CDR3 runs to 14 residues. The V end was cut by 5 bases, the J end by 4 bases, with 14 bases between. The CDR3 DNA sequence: TGTGCCAGCAGCACTACTTCGTGGGGCTATGGCTACACCTTC. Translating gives CASSTTSWGYGYTF.

The CDR3 coding sequence is TGTGCCAGCAGTGATGAACAGGGGACCTCCTACGAGCAGTACTTC. The encoded protein is CASSDEQGTSYEQYF. The V and J genes are TRBV6-1 and TRBJ2-7; 7 bases align to TRBD1. J gave up 0 bases and V 3 bases, and 5 bases lay outside the gene matches. Germline V gives CDR1 MNHNS, CDR2 SASEGT. The CDR3 runs 15 residues.

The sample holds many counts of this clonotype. CDR3 region: CSAKGSYNSPLHF. CDR3 in DNA: TGCAGTGCTAAGGGCAGCTATAATTCACCCCTCCACTTT. V and J are TRBV20-1 and TRBJ1-6, with D uncertain. Looked up from germline, CDR1 is DFQATT and CDR2 is SNEGSKA (reference sequence). The V gene lost 4 bases and the J gene lost 3 bases, with 7 bases spanning the gap. The CDR3 is 13 residues long.

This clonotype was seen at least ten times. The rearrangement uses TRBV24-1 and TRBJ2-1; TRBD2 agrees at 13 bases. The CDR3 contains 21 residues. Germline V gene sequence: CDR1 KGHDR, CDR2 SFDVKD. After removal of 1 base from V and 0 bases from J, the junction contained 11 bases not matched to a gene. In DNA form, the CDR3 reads TGTGCCACCAGTGATTTCACTGGGACTAGCGGGACAACGAGCTCCTACAATGAGCAGTTCTTC. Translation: CATSDFTGTSGTTSSYNEQFF.

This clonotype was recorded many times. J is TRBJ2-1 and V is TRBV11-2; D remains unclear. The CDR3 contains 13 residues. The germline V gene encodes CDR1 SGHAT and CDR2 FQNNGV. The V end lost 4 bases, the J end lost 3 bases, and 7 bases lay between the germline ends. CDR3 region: CASSWAIYNEQFF. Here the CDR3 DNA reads TGTGCCAGCAGCTGGGCTATCTACAATGAGCAGTTCTTC.

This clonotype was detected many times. In DNA, the CDR3 is TGTGCCAGCAGTTTTGTTGGACTAGCGGGAGGAGGGACCTACAATGAGCAGTTCTTC. Translated, it gives CASSFVGLAGGGTYNEQFF. The genes are TRBV28 and TRBJ2-1, with 14 bases aligning to TRBD2. This CDR3 comprises 19 residues. The germline V gene has CDR1 MDHEN and CDR2 SYDVKM. Trimming removed 3 bases from V and 2 bases from J; junction bases left unmatched: 9.

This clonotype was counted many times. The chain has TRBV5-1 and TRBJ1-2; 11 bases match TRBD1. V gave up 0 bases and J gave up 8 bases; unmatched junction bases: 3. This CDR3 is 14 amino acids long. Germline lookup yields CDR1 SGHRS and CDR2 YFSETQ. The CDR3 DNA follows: TGCGCCAGCAGCTTGGAGGGACAGGGGGGCGGCTACACCTTC. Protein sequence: CASSLEGQGGGYTF.

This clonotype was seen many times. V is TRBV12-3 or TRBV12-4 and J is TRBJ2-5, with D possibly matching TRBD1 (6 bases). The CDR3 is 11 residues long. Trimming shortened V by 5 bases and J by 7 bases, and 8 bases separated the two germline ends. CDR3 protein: CASSQTGTQYF. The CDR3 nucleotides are TGTGCCAGCAGTCAGACAGGGACCCAGTACTTC.

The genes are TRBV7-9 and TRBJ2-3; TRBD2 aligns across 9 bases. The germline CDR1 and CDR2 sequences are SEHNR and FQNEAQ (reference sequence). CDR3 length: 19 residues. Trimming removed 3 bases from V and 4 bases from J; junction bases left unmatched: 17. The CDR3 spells CASSLSPAEREVPPDTQYF. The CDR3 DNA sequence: TGTGCCAGCAGCTTGTCTCCGGCGGAGCGGGAGGTTCCTCCAGATACGCAGTATTTT.